This T cell receptor (beta chain) derives from a study of naive and memory T cell subsets. In its sample, this clonotype ranks as medium-sized. The beta constant-region primer was an equimolar mix of two oligonucleotides covering TRBC1 and TRBC2. Each CDR3 protein gets one entry after TCRdb re-called the UMI-ligation and nested PCR reads with MiXCR. The sample lists around 31,000 distinct CDR3 sequences; roughly 10% were seen once. The V gene's germline CDR1 is LNHDA and CDR2 SQIVND (reference sequence). The CDR3 runs 17 residues. Losses at the gene ends were 5 bases for V and 6 bases for J; bases not matched to a gene: 14.

The rearrangement links TRBV19 to TRBJ2-7, with 12 bases aligning to TRBD2. The clonotype comes from a human donor in good health. The material sequenced was effector memory CD4+ T cells from blood. Subset noted: effector memory, CD45RA- CD27-. Written as DNA, the CDR3 is TGTGCCAGTAGTTTCTCCCGGACTAGCGGGACCCTTCGCGAGCAGTACTTC. It is translated as CASSFSRTSGTLREQYF.